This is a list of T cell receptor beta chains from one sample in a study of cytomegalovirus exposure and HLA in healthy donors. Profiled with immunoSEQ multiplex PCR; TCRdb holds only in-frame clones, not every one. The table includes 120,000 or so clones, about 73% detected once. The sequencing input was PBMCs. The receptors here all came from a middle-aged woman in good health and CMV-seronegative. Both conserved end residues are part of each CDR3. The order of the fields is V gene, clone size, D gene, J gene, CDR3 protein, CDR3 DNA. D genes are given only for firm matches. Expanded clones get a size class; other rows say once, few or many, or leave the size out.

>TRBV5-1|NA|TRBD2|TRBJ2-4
CASSLERAGGGYGVLGIQYF
TGCGCCAGCAGCTTGGAGCGAGCGGGAGGGGGGTACGGAGTTCTTGGCATTCAGTACTTC
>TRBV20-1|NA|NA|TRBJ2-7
CSARGYHEQYF
TGCAGTGCCAGGGGCTACCACGAGCAGTACTTC
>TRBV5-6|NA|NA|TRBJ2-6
CASSGANGLTF
TGTGCCAGCAGCGGGGCCAACGGCCTGACTTTC
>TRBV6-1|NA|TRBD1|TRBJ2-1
CASSSPSGQAGEQFF
TGTGCCAGCAGTTCCCCCTCGGGACAGGCCGGTGAGCAGTTCTTC
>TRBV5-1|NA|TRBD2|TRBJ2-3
CASSLMAGGTGTDTQYF
TGCGCCAGCAGCTTGATGGCGGGGGGGACGGGGACAGATACGCAGTATTTT
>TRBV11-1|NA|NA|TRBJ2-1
CASSLAGGYNEQFF
TGTGCCAGCAGCTTAGCGGGAGGTTACAATGAGCAGTTCTTC
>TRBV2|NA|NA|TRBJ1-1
CASSGLPGTEAFF
TGTGCCAGCAGTGGCCTCCCGGGGACTGAAGCTTTCTTT
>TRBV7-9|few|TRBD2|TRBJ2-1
CASSGTSGRVVLSYNEQFF
TGTGCCAGCAGCGGGACTAGCGGGAGAGTGGTGTTATCCTACAATGAGCAGTTCTTC
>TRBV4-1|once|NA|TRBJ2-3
CASSQDVYLSTDTQYF
TGCGCCAGCAGCCAAGATGTCTACCTGAGCACAGATACGCAGTATTTT
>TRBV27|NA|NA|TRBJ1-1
CASRTEMNTEAFF
TGTGCCAGCCGGACAGAAATGAACACTGAAGCTTTCTTT
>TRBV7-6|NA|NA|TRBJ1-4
CASSLGQGGEKLFF
TGTGCCAGCAGCTTAGGCCAGGGCGGTGAAAAACTGTTTTTT
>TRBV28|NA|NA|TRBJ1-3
CASSHGTGNTIYF
TGTGCCAGCAGCCACGGGACTGGAAACACCATATATTTT
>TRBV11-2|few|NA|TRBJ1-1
CASSGDNGLEAFF
TGTGCCAGCAGCGGGGACAATGGACTTGAAGCTTTCTTT
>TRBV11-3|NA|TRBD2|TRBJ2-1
CASSRLAGNNEQFF
TGTGCCAGCTCCCGACTAGCGGGTAACAATGAGCAGTTCTTC
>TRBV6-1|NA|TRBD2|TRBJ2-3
CASTIYGGGSDTQYF
TGTGCCAGCACCATCTATGGGGGGGGGTCGGATACGCAGTATTTT
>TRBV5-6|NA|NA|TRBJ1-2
CASSLGQPYGYTF
TGTGCCAGCAGCTTGGGACAGCCTTATGGCTACACCTTC
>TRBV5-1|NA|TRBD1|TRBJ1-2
CASSLGTGGYGYTF
TGCGCCAGCAGCTTGGGGACAGGGGGCTATGGCTACACCTTC
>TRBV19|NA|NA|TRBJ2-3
CASSTSSGTQYF
TGTGCCAGTAGTACGAGTTCGGGTACGCAGTATTTT
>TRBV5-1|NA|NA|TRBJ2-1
CASSLVRIEDEQFF
TGCGCCAGCAGCTTGGTTCGGATAGAGGATGAGCAGTTCTTC
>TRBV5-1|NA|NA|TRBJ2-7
CASSLSSGYEQYF
TGCGCCAGCAGCCTCTCCAGCGGCTACGAGCAGTACTTC
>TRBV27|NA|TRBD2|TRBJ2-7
CASSLKFAGASTYEQYF
TGTGCCAGCAGTTTAAAGTTCGCGGGAGCCTCCACCTACGAGCAGTACTTC
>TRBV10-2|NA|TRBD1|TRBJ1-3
CASSRGLDGNTIYF
TGCGCCAGCAGCAGGGGGTTGGATGGAAACACCATATATTTT
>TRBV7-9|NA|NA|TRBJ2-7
CSSSLARQAQYF
TGTTCCAGCAGCTTAGCGCGCCAGGCCCAGTACTTC
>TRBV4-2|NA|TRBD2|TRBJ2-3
CASSRTLAESTDTQYF
TGTGCCAGCAGCCGAACACTAGCGGAGAGCACAGATACGCAGTATTTT
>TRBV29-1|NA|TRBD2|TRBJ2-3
CSVNVGGTDTQYF
TGCAGCGTTAATGTGGGGGGGACAGATACGCAGTATTTT
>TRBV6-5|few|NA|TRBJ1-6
CASSSSYNSPLHF
TGTGCCAGCTCTAGCTCCTATAATTCACCCCTCCACTTT
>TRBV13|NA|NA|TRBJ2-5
CASSLVHRAAGETQYF
TGTGCCAGCAGCTTAGTTCATAGGGCTGCGGGTGAGACCCAGTACTTC
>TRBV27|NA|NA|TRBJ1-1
CASSNRAWNTEAFF
TGTGCCAGCAGTAACAGGGCATGGAACACTGAAGCTTTCTTT
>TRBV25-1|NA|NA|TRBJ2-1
CASSEPTGSSSYNEQFF
TGTGCCAGCAGTGAACCCACAGGAAGCAGCTCCTACAATGAGCAGTTCTTC
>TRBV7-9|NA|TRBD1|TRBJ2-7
CASSPRDRIYEQYF
TGTGCCAGCAGCCCTCGGGACAGGATTTACGAGCAGTACTTC
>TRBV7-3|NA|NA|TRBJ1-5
CASSLDGTHQPQHF
TGTGCCAGCAGTCTAGACGGGACTCATCAGCCCCAGCATTTT
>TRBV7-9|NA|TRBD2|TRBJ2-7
CASSREGGDEQYF
TGTGCCAGCAGCCGGGAGGGAGGGGATGAGCAGTACTTC
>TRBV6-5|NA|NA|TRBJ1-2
CASSPSYGYTF
TGTGCCAGCAGCCCGAGCTATGGCTACACCTTC
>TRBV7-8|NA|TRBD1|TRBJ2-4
CASSLPMGTGGNIQYF
TGTGCCAGCAGCCTCCCCATGGGTACAGGGGGAAACATTCAGTACTTC
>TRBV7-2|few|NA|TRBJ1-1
CASSLYAGTEAFF
TGTGCCAGCAGCTTATATGCAGGCACTGAAGCTTTCTTT
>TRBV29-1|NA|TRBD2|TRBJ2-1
CSAASGSSSYNEQFF
TGCAGCGCTGCTAGCGGGAGCTCCTCCTACAATGAGCAGTTCTTC
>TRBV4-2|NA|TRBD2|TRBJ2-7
CASSQALAGFYEQYF
TGTGCCAGCAGCCAAGCACTAGCGGGATTCTACGAGCAGTACTTC
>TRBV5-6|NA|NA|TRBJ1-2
CASSLAQASYGYTF
TGTGCCAGCAGCTTGGCACAGGCAAGCTATGGCTACACCTTC
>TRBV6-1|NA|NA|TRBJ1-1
CASKTTGLNTEAFF
TGTGCCAGCAAGACCACAGGGCTGAACACTGAAGCTTTCTTT
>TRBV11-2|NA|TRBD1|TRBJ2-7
CASSLDRGPSYEQYF
TGTGCCAGCAGCCTCGACAGGGGCCCTTCCTACGAGCAGTACTTC